This T cell receptor beta chain derives from a study of shared clonotypes between healthy human individuals. The data were produced by immunoSEQ multiplex PCR, yet TCRdb's version contains in-frame clones alone and is incomplete. The repertoire holds a few hundred thousand clones, with 75% to 80% as singletons. Input material: PBMCs. The receptor was derived from a woman aged 40-49 years in good health. Some clones in this sample may be carry-over from other donors' samples.

The CDR3 DNA reads TGTGCCAGCAGTTTAGAAGGGCAGAACAATGAGCAGTTCTTC. Amino acids: CASSLEGQNNEQFF. The chain uses TRBV28 and TRBJ2-1; no firm D call. V shed 2 bases and J shed 5 bases, with 10 bases lying between them. CDR3 size: 14 residues. Germline values: CDR1 MDHEN, CDR2 SYDVKM.